Here is one TCR beta chain with its context. Authors' methods: Amplifying reference gene primers gave estimates of nucleated cell counts. The repertoire was sequenced with immunoSEQ multiplex PCR; TCRdb's copy has only in-frame clones and lacks some. V, J and clone size are those of that table, while D and trimming were read from the DNA. The sample records approximately 75,000 clones, around 83% being singletons. This sample was included in a study of blood T cell repertoires in COVID-19. Across the whole study: The origin of the acute and convalescent COVID-19 samples was the United States, Italy and Spain. In each case, the material was cDNA or gDNA derived from T cells, B-cell-depleted T cells, or PBMCs.

Trimming took 3 bases from V and 0 from J, leaving 10 bases between them. This CDR3 contains 15 residues. Germline V gives CDR1 SGDLS, CDR2 YYNGEE. Sequencing used peripheral blood. This receptor was obtained from a man aged 25-45 years with COVID-19, enrolled during active disease. V is TRBV9 and J is TRBJ1-3; unclear D gene. The CDR3 bases are TGTGCCAGCAGCGCACATCCTAGCTCTGGAAACACCATATATTTT. It yields the protein CASSAHPSSGNTIYF.